This T cell receptor beta chain was sequenced for a study of chemoradiotherapy in HPV16-positive cancers. The ends were cut back, 1 base at V and 0 bases at J, with 13 bases in the middle. This CDR3 is built from 17 residues. Germline-derived CDR1 and CDR2 are SGHRS and YFSETQ. Samples were taken several times over chemoradiotherapy. Sequencing was performed with immunoSEQ multiplex PCR; in TCRdb, only in-frame clones are kept and a portion is missing. Of about 1,900 clones in the sample, approximately 91% were seen once. This chain uses TRBV5-1 with TRBJ2-2; D is unclear. This sequence was found in a human donor with HPV-associated anogenital cancer. Source: tumor tissue, taken from a patient who underwent chemoradiotherapy. The CDR3 loop is CASSLMAAPSNTGELFF. CDR3 DNA sequence: TGCGCCAGCAGCTTGATGGCGGCGCCTTCGAACACCGGGGAGCTGTTTTTT.